This T cell receptor beta chain was observed in a study of type 1 regulatory T cells. This CDR3 is 13 amino acids long. CDR1 DFQATT and CDR2 SNEGSKA come from the germline V gene (reference sequence). V was shortened by 2 bases and J by 0 bases, with 7 bases between the two germline ends. MiXCR, applied by TCRdb to the reads, yields one record per CDR3 protein. The repertoire consists of thousands of distinct CDR3 sequences, with roughly a quarter occurring once and the leading ten covering about 7.8%. Regarding this clonotype: Its antigen is unidentified.

Graft donor-derived T-allo10 cells were described as host-alloantigen-specific, anergic, and alloantigen-specifically suppressive. The V call is TRBV20-1, the J call TRBJ2-5; D gene uncertain. The sample was cultured T cells, either the whole culture or a sorted T cell fraction (not recorded which). Subset here: Tr1-enriched cell product generated in vitro against host alloantigens. The source is a human donor in good health. The CDR3 DNA follows: TGCAGTGCTAGATACGGGTACCAAGAGACCCAGTACTTC. It encodes CSARYGYQETQYF.